This T cell receptor beta chain was sequenced in a study of blood T cell repertoires in COVID-19 (dated by TCRdb to 2020 to 2022). General notes on the study: Collaborator samples came from the United States, Italy and Spain and covered acute and convalescent phases of COVID-19. The prospective study material was composed of cDNA or gDNA derived from T cells, B-cell-depleted T cells, or PBMCs. Deeply sampled blood TCRbeta repertoires from subjects exposed to, actively infected with, or recovered from COVID-19 were included in the dataset. The repertoires were released in a freely available public database intended as a resource for research on the immune response to SARS-CoV-2. Samples were obtained from the ongoing ImmuneRACE study (first 160 participants) and from some 1,300 subjects provided by 6 global collaborators. Sample metadata almost always included a de-identified subject ID, COVID-19 status, age in years and sex. Where available, HLA class I and class II types were taken from metadata supplied by the sample provider and were not determined by assay-based typing.

Inclusive of the bounding cysteine and phenylalanine, the CDR3 is 14 residues long. The read is trimmed to its CDR3 DNA, 42 bases read in frame from base 1. V lost 5 bases and J lost 6 bases; the stretch between them is 14 bases long. CDR1 and CDR2 (SGHTA, FQGNSA) derive from the germline V gene. Collaborating institutions collected whole blood in K2EDTA tubes following their own protocols. For TCRbeta analysis, collaborator samples were shipped as frozen whole blood, as isolated PBMCs, or as DNA extracted from either sample type. Regarding this clone: Which antigen it targets is not known. No base quality information exists; no much larger clone differs at one position.

The investigation overall reported the following: Clinical and demographic metadata were provided uncurated, with the amount varying by source and participant.

TCRbeta CDR3 regions were amplified from genomic DNA using the immunoSEQ Assay, a bias-controlled multiplex PCR. Per the authors' processing: The number of nucleated cells in each sample was estimated by amplification of reference gene primers within the assay. To quantify the absolute abundance of each unique TCRbeta CDR3 rearrangement, sequence reads were collapsed and filtered. For each sample, productive Simpson clonality was calculated by taking the square root of Simpson's diversity index across productive rearrangements. TCRdb took this table from immuneACCESS and kept in-frame rearrangements with V and J called. Such tables lack part of the clones; where checked against another copy, unresolved V genes explain under half of the gap, and the rest is unexplained. That table is the source of V, J and clone size, and D and trimming were worked out from the DNA. Recorded for this sample are about 87,000 clones; about 83% of them occurred a single time. Of the sample, more than 25% falls within the top ten clones.

The chain was built from TRBV7-2 and TRBJ1-3, with a tentative D gene TRBD1 over 5 matching bases. This receptor was identified in a human donor in a cohort sampled during active COVID-19. What was sequenced was peripheral blood. This receptor carries the CDR3 CASSQGRGENTIYF. The DNA is TGTGCCAGCAGCCAAGGGCGGGGGGAAAACACCATATATTTT.